This T cell receptor beta chain was found in a study of blood T cell repertoires in COVID-19. Background on the study: Researchers got acute and convalescent COVID-19 samples from the United States, Italy and Spain. Sample material is recorded as cDNA or gDNA derived from T cells, B-cell-depleted T cells, or PBMCs.

This CDR3 is built from 15 residues. CDR1 is SGHRS and CDR2 is YFSETQ in the germline V gene. V was clipped by 7 bases and J by 2 bases; unmatched bases: 9. In the source study's methods: Cell counts per sample came from amplifying reference gene primers. The repertoire was sequenced with immunoSEQ multiplex PCR; TCRdb's copy has only in-frame clones and lacks some. That table gives V, J and clone size, and the DNA gave D and trimming. This table has about 80,000 clones, 82% appearing once. This TCR came from a human donor in a cohort sampled during active COVID-19. Sequenced material: peripheral blood. The V call is TRBV5-1, the J call TRBJ2-3; 8 bases map to TRBD2. The CDR3 DNA is TGCGCCAGCGCCCTCGGGGGGGGAAACACAGATACGCAGTATTTT. Encoded protein: CASALGGGNTDTQYF.